This T cell receptor (beta chain) was retrieved from a study of blood T cells in healthy people across ages. The use of a sample-barcoded 5' primer and a J-beta primer mix characterized a second PCR of roughly 6 to 11 cycles. All cDNA molecules were each tagged by a template-switch adaptor with 12 random nucleotides. From the 5' RACE reads, TCRdb called clonotypes with MiXCR, one entry per CDR3 protein. The sample lists around 780,000 distinct CDR3 sequences, roughly 26% occurring once. Comment on this clonotype: What it binds is unknown. A single base separates this from a much larger clone, so it may be a read error.

CDR1 and CDR2 (germline): MNHNY, SVGAGI (reference sequence). The CDR3 sequence is 12 residues long. Trimming stripped 4 bases from V and 5 bases from J, with 9 bases between. Whole-study results and caveats: Estimated diversity that came from one million T cells was considered an underestimate.

The sample was also reused in another study, on T cells of mothers and their children. That report notes: Slightly, though not significantly, more overlap was seen in related than in unrelated mother-child pairs.

Sequencing was done on a sample of blood. The V and J genes are TRBV6-6 and TRBJ2-7, with D tentatively TRBD2 (7 bases). The source of this sequence is a boy aged 10-17 years in good health. CDR3: CASSWEGDEQYF. The CDR3 DNA follows: TGTGCCAGCAGTTGGGAGGGGGACGAGCAGTACTTC.